This T cell receptor (beta chain) was obtained from a study of blood T cell repertoires in COVID-19. Across the study: Researchers got acute and convalescent COVID-19 samples from the United States, Italy and Spain. Sample material is recorded as cDNA or gDNA derived from T cells, B-cell-depleted T cells, or PBMCs.

Authors' analysis steps: Researchers report that nucleated cell counts were estimated from reference gene primer amplification. TCRdb's copy holds only in-frame clones and misses some; the assay was immunoSEQ multiplex PCR. D and trimming come from the DNA, and the V and J calls and clone size come from that table. The repertoire holds 130,000 to 150,000 clones, with approximately 90% as singletons. Germline V gene lookup returns CDR1 SQVTM and CDR2 ANQGSEA. The CDR3 is 19 amino acids. Trimming took 3 bases from V and 0 from J, leaving 26 bases between them. The TCR was taken from a human donor in a cohort sampled during active COVID-19. V gene TRBV29-1 combines with J gene TRBJ1-1; a possible D gene is TRBD1 (6 bases). What was sequenced was peripheral blood. CDR3: CSVDPAGVYRDSMNTEAFF. Written as DNA, the CDR3 is TGCAGCGTTGACCCCGCTGGGGTTTACAGGGATTCCATGAACACTGAAGCTTTCTTT.